The 2 T cell receptor beta chains below were found in one sample sequenced in a study of T cells in Graves' hyperthyroidism and ophthalmopathy (dated by TCRdb to about 2019). The library relied on multiplex PCR. The instrument given in TCRdb is Illumina HiSeq 2000. Amplification of TCR beta CDR3 regions was carried out from RNA transcripts. The TCR CDR3 was subjected to a first round of RT-PCR using the HTBI primer set and the Qiagen OneStep RT-PCR kit. TCRdb cleaned the public reads at Q25 with fastp, built clones with MiXCR and kept in-frame beta chains. Entries that share a CDR3 protein sequence are merged under the most common genes and DNA. The sample yields about 330,000 distinct CDR3 sequences; roughly an eighth were counted once. Of the sample, almost 35% is held by the ten largest clones. The sequenced material came from blood. The receptors originated from a woman between 40 and 55 years old with Graves' ophthalmopathy.

This clonotype was counted between two and nine times. This rearrangement joins TRBV19 to TRBJ1-5; 8 bases match TRBD1. V trimming: 3 bases; J trimming: 5 bases; junction bases outside the gene matches: 3. CDR3 length equals 14 residues. Germline V gene lookup returns CDR1 LNHDA and CDR2 SQIVND (reference sequence). The CDR3 sequence: CASSIGQGYQPQHF. The CDR3 region has the DNA TGTGCCAGTAGTATTGGACAGGGTTATCAGCCCCAGCATTTT.

The rearrangement links TRBV19 to TRBJ2-2, with 8 bases aligning to TRBD2. Germline loops: CDR1 LNHDA, CDR2 SQIVND (reference sequence). The CDR3 totals 14 residues. V dropped 4 bases and J dropped 4; count of bases not matched to a gene: 2. CDR3 coding DNA: TGTGCCAGTAGTACGGGGGGGCCCACCGGGGAGCTGTTTTTT. It codes for CASSTGGPTGELFF. Drawing the rest from reference TRBV19 and TRBJ2-2, the complete variable domain is DGGITQSPKYLFRKEGQNVTLSCEQNLNHDAMYWYRQDPGQGLRLIYYSQIVNDFQKGDIAEGYSVSREKKESFPLTVTSAQKNPTAFYLCASSTGGPTGELFFGEGSRLTVL.